Listed below are T cell receptor beta chains from one sample, sequenced in a study of blood T cell repertoires in COVID-19. Profiling relied on immunoSEQ multiplex PCR, and the TCRdb table lists in-frame clones only, not all of them. The sample yields a few hundred thousand clones, 80% to 90% seen once. The sequenced material came from peripheral blood. The receptors shown here come from a man over 45 with acute or convalescent COVID-19. CDR3s include the opening cysteine and the closing phenylalanine or tryptophan. D genes are given only for firm matches.

TRBJ2-2 | NA | TRBV6-5 | CASSYNSYTGELFF
TRBJ1-5 | TRBD1 | TRBV11-2 | CASSIAGGGQPQHF
TRBJ2-5 | NA | TRBV19 | CASSILPGGAGETQYF
TRBJ2-7 | NA | TRBV5-5 | CASSARDDRAYEQYF
TRBJ1-1 | NA | TRBV7-9 | CASSFQMNTEAFF
TRBJ1-5 | TRBD1 | TRBV30 | CAWSDRGGQPQHF
TRBJ1-5 | TRBD1 | TRBV10-2 | CASRGDRVNQPQHF
TRBJ2-1 | NA | TRBV2 | CASKAYNEQFF
TRBJ1-3 | TRBD1 | TRBV5-6 | CASRGQGEPGNTIYF
TRBJ2-2 | NA | TRBV29-1 | CSATGQSNTGELFF